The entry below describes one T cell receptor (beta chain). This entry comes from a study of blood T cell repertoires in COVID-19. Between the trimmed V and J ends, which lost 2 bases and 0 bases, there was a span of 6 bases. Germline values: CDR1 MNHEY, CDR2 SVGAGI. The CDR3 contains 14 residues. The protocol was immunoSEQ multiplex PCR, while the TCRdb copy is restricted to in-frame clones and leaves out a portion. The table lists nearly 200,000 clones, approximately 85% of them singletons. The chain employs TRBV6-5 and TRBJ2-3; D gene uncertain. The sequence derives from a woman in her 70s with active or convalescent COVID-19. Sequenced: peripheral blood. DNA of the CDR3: TGTGCCAGCAGTTACCGGTCGAGCACAGATACGCAGTATTTT. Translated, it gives CASSYRSSTDTQYF.